This TCR beta chain was captured by sequencing in a study of shared clonotypes between healthy human individuals. Trimming cost V 0 bases and J 3 bases, with 15 bases left between them. Germline CDR1 is LNHNV and CDR2 is YYDKDF (reference sequence). This CDR3 spans 16 amino acids. Some clones are missing from TCRdb's copy, which holds only in-frame ones; the method was immunoSEQ multiplex PCR. The top ten clones hold 0.37% of a sample with over 2 million clones, around 92% of them seen once. The sequence was obtained from a man between 18 and 29 years old in good health. Some clones in this sample may be carry-over from other donors' samples. Sequences were obtained from naive CD4+ T cells from PBMCs. Subset denoted: CD45RA+ positively selected. The V and J genes are TRBV15 and TRBJ2-7; tentatively, D is TRBD2 (5 bases). For the CDR3, the DNA is TGTGCCACCAGCAGAGATCGGGCTAGCTGGGTCTACGAGCAGTACTTC. As protein: CATSRDRASWVYEQYF.